The entry below describes one TCR beta chain. No antigen is known for it. A junction boundary mismatches the germline segment, possibly from a read error. Germline-derived CDR1 and CDR2 are SGHNT and YYREEE (reference sequence). This CDR3 contains 12 residues. Starting material of about 0.45 ug total RNA yielded TCR beta cDNA via a constant-region primer. Three-round nested multiplex PCR performed with slightly modified ARM-PCR produced the TCR beta libraries. In the first two PCR rounds, TRBV1-TRBV30 forward primers were paired with a C-beta reverse primer, and each round lasted about 9 cycles. TCRdb fed the multiplex PCR reads into MiXCR, producing one record per CDR3 protein. The top ten clones hold about 6.3% of a sample with 300,000 to 350,000 distinct CDR3 sequences, about 61% of them seen once. Germline DNA was also extracted, while the blood RNA originated from unsorted whole blood. This sample stems from a study of tumor-infiltrating lymphocytes in primary liver carcinoma. Study as a whole: Tumor staging was T1-T3 N0M0; sizes spanned roughly 4 to 10 cm across. Whole-study findings and limits: Since sampling was bulk and unsorted, CD4+ and CD8+ repertoires were not compared.

The sequenced sample consisted of peripheral blood. This clonotype was sampled from a man between 40 and 49 years old with primary liver carcinoma and hepatitis B virus infection. This chain connects TRBV5-4 to TRBJ2-1, with D perhaps TRBD1 (5 bases). This CDR3 is CASIGSDNEQLF. DNA of the CDR3: TGTGCCAGCATCGGCTCGGACAATGAGCAGCTCTTC.